The present TCR beta chain was sequenced within a study of T cells after yellow fever vaccination. Study background: SMART-Seq v4 Ultra Low Input prepared libraries from low-cell fractions. Study-wide results and caveats: Shared CD4/CD8 clonotypes were a small share, likely from convergent recombination. Clones from primary vaccination mostly reappeared after the booster (about 97% CD4, approximately 86% CD8).

CDR1 and CDR2 (germline): KGHDR, SFDVKD. V lost 6 bases, J lost 2 bases, and 13 bases lay in between. This CDR3 is built from 14 residues. TCRdb processed the 5' RACE reads anew with MiXCR; each CDR3 protein has one entry. The table records 200,000 to 300,000 distinct CDR3 sequences, 10% to 15% of them present only once. Comment on this clonotype: Antigen specificity is unknown.

The TCR was taken from a man aged 25 to 40 who received the YFV17D yellow fever vaccine. The sequencing here drew on CD4+ T cells sorted from PBMCs, taken 45 days after the yellow fever booster vaccination. This rearrangement joins TRBV24-1 to TRBJ2-7; D not certain. The CDR3 region has the DNA TGTGCCACCAGTCACGGGCGGTCTACCTACGAGCAGTACTTC. Amino acids: CATSHGRSTYEQYF.